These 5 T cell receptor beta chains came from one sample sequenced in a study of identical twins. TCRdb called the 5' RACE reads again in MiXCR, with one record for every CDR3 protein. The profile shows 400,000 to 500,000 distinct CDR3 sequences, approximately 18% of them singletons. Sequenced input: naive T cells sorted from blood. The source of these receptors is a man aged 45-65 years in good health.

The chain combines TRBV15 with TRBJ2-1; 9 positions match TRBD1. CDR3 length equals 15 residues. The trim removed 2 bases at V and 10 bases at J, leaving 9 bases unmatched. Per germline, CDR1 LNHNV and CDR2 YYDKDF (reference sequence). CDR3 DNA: TGTGCCACCAGCAGAAACAGGGGGCTGGGTGGAGAGCAGTTCTTC. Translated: CATSRNRGLGGEQFF.

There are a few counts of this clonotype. The CDR3 protein is CSAPVPTNEKLFF. As DNA, the CDR3 is TGCAGTGCTCCGGTTCCAACTAATGAAAAACTGTTTTTT. The V and J genes are TRBV20-1 and TRBJ1-4; D call uncertain. The germline V gene has CDR1 DFQATT and CDR2 SNEGSKA (reference sequence). This CDR3 has 13 residues. Trimming stripped 5 bases from V and 0 bases from J, with 7 bases between.

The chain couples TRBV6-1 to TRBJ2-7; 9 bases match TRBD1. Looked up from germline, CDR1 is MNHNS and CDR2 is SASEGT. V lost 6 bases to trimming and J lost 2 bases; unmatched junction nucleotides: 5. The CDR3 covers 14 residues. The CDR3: CASRGQGRAYEQYF. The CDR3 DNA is TGTGCCAGCAGGGGACAGGGAAGGGCCTACGAGCAGTACTTC.

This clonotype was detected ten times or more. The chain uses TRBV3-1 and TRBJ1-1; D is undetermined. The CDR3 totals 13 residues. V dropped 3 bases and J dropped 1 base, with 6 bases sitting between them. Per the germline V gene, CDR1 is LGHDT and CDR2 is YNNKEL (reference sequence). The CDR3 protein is CASSHVQNTEAFF. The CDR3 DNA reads TGTGCCAGCAGCCATGTCCAGAACACTGAAGCTTTCTTT.

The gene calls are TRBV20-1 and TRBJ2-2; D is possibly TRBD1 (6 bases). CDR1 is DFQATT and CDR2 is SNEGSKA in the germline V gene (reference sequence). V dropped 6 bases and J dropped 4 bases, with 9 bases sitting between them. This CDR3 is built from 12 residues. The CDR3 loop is CSAARGTGELFF. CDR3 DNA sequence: TGCAGTGCCGCCAGGGGCACCGGGGAGCTGTTTTTT.